The 8 T cell receptor beta chains listed next were all sequenced from one sample in a study of CD8+CD57+ T cells in acquired aplastic anemia. Investigators profiled TCR beta VDJ and CDR3 from genomic DNA template. TCRdb recomputed calls from the reads with MiXCR, one row per CDR3 protein. The table has approximately 160,000 distinct CDR3 sequences, around 43% seen once. In patients chosen for sequencing, flow cytometry had shown CD8+CD57+ cell expansion. The sequenced sample was sorted CD4+, CD8+, or CD8+CD57+ T cells (not recorded which) from PBMCs. The receptors stem from a human donor with aplastic anemia.

This clonotype was seen a few times. The chain has TRBV29-1 and TRBJ2-3, with TRBD2 matching 8 bases. The CDR3 is 16 residues long. The trim removed 7 bases at V and 2 bases at J, leaving 14 bases unmatched. Germline CDR1 and CDR2: SQVTM and ANQGSEA. The CDR3 here is CSASGRLAGTTDTQYF. In nucleotides, the CDR3 is TGCAGCGCGTCGGGGCGCTTAGCGGGGACCACAGATACGCAGTATTTT.

The chain couples TRBV11-2 to TRBJ2-1; tentatively, D is TRBD1 or TRBD2 (9 bases each). Trimming took off 4 bases at V and 4 bases at J, with 20 bases between the two ends. This CDR3 comprises 17 residues. Per germline, CDR1 SGHAT and CDR2 FQNNGV. The CDR3 is CASSSGTGTSWYNEQFF. CDR3 sequence (DNA): TGTGCCAGCAGCTCGGGGACAGGGACTAGCTGGTACAATGAGCAGTTCTTC. Together with reference TRBV11-2 and TRBJ2-1, the CDR3 gives the full variable domain: EAGVAQSPRYKIIEKRQSVAFWCNPISGHATLYWYQQILGQGPKLLIQFQNNGVVDDSQLPKDRFSAERLKGVDSTLKIQPAKLEDSAVYLCASSSGTGTSWYNEQFFGPGTRLTVL.

This clonotype was recorded many times. Possible read error: a much larger clone is one base away. The V call is TRBV25-1, the J call TRBJ1-1, with D hard to call. The CDR3 extends over 15 amino acids. Trimming removed 2 bases at V and 3 bases at J, with 13 bases between. Germline CDR1 MGHDK, CDR2 SYGVNS. CDR3 in DNA: TGTGCCAGCAGTGAACGTTTGGGCAGCCACACTGAAGCTTTCTTT. Protein: CASSERLGSHTEAFF.

This clonotype showed up many times. The V call is TRBV4-2, the J call TRBJ2-2; D is possibly TRBD1 (6 bases). CDR1 is LGHNA, CDR2 YNFKEQ, per germline. The V and J ends lost 4 bases and 4 bases respectively, with 13 bases between them. The CDR3 length is 15 residues. CDR3 loop: CASSPQRGGTGELFF. The CDR3 DNA sequence: TGTGCCAGCAGCCCGCAGCGAGGGGGCACCGGGGAGCTGTTTTTT.

This clonotype was counted ten times or more. The gene calls are TRBV5-1 and TRBJ1-1, with D hard to call. With 4 bases removed from V and 1 base from J, the gap between germline ends came to 8 bases. This CDR3 is 13 amino acids long. The germline V gene encodes CDR1 SGHRS and CDR2 YFSETQ. CDR3 in amino acids: CASSVQWNTEAFF. As DNA, the CDR3 is TGCGCCAGCAGCGTACAGTGGAACACTGAAGCTTTCTTT.

The chain joins TRBV27 to TRBJ2-1; TRBD2 agrees at 10 bases. V lost 6 bases to trimming and J lost 5 bases; unmatched junction nucleotides: 10. Germline V CDR1 and CDR2: MNHEY, SMNVEV (reference sequence). The CDR3 covers 16 residues. The CDR3 DNA reads as TGTGCCAGCAGCCGATCTAGCGGGAGCTTCCACAATGAGCAGTTCTTC. Protein product: CASSRSSGSFHNEQFF.

This clonotype was detected many times. The rearrangement links TRBV5-5 to TRBJ1-2; D ambiguous. V dropped 1 base and J dropped 7 bases, with 14 bases sitting between them. Germline CDR1 SGHKS, CDR2 YYEKEE (reference sequence). The CDR3 is 14 amino acids. In DNA form, the CDR3 reads TGTGCCAGCAGCTTGAGTGCAGAGACCTCTGGCTACACCTTC. This gives the protein CASSLSAETSGYTF.

The rearrangement links TRBV9 to TRBJ1-3; D gene ambiguous. In germline, CDR1 is SGDLS, CDR2 YYNGEE. This CDR3 has 10 residues. Trimming took off 6 bases at V and 7 bases at J, with 5 bases between the two ends. For the CDR3, the DNA is TGTGCCAGCACGAAGAACACCATATATTTT. Protein product: CASTKNTIYF.